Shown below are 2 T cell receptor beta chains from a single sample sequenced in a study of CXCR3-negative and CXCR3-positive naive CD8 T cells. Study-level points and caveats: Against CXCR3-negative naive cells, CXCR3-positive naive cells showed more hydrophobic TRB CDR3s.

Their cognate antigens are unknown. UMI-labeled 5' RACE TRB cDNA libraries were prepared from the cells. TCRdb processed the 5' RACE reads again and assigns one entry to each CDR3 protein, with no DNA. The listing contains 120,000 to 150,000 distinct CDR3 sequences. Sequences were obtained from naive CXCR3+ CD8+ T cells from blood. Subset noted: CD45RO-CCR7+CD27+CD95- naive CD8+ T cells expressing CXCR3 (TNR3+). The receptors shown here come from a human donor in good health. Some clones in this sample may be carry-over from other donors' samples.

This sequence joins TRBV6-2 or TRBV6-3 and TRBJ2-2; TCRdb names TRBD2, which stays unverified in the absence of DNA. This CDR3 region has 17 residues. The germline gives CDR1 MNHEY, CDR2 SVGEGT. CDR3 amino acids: CATLLRRGFPDTGELFF.

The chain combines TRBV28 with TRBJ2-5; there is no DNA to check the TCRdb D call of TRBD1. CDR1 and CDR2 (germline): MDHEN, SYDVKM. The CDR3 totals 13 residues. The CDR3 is CASSPGQQETQYF.